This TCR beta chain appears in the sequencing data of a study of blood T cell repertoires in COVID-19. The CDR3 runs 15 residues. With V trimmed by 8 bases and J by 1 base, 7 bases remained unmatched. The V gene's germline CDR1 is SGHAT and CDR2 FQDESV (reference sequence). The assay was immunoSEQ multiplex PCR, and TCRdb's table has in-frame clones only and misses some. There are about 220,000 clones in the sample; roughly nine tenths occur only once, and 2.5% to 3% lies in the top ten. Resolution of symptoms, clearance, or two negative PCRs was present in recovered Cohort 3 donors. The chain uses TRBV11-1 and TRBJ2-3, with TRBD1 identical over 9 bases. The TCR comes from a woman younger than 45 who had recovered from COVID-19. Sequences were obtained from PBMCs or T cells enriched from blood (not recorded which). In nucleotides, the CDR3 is TGTGCCAGCGGCCCACGGGACAGGGGCACAGATACGCAGTATTTT. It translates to CASGPRDRGTDTQYF.